This T cell receptor beta chain was identified in a study of T-cell memory formation after mild COVID-19 (dated by TCRdb to about 2021). Notes on the research overall: Most TCR sequence clusters were specific to one of the two donors. Two young, previously healthy adult volunteers, one female and one male, were included in the cohort. In a couple of donors, T-cell clones that expanded and contracted after mild COVID-19 were followed by sequencing TCRalpha and TCRbeta repertoires longitudinally. General study outcomes and caveats: Whether the second-wave clones peaking on day 37 were SARS-CoV-2 specific was not confirmed. Clones contracting from day 15 to 85 had balanced CD4/CD8 phenotypes, while a second wave expanding from day 15 to 37 was biased towards CD4+. The study included only a couple of mild cases, and larger cohorts that include severe cases with pre-infection samples were judged to be necessary. Some responding clones were detected in pre-infection memory, which suggested that pre-existing cross-reactive memory T cells had joined the SARS-CoV-2 response. Contracting CD4+ clones turned up mainly in the CM and EM memory subsets, whereas EMRA was where CD8+ clones were enriched.

Ficoll-Paque density gradient centrifugation was used to isolate PBMCs. In its sample, this clonotype was seen many times. There is no known antigen for this receptor. Base-call qualities are not available, and no considerably larger clone is one nucleotide away. Instrument on record: Illumina NovaSeq 6000. TCRalpha and TCRbeta cDNA libraries were built by 5'RACE with constant-segment primers, adding sample barcodes and unique molecular identifiers. RNA was extracted from every sample with Trizol reagent. Libraries were amplified in two PCR steps, with a second sample barcode and Illumina TruSeq adapters added in the second step. Sequencing of the libraries was done on an Illumina NovaSeq, producing 2 x 150 bp paired-end reads. The source study handled its data this way. Reads were demultiplexed and collapsed into UMI-guided consensus sequences with migec v1.2.7. With mixcr v2.1.11, UMI consensuses were aligned to TRA and TRB V and J templates and assembled into clonotypes. Clonotypes were classified as expanded or contracted when called significant by both edgeR and NoisET, with noise models trained on biological replicates. For edgeR calls, a false discovery rate-adjusted p below 0.01 and a log2 fold-change threshold of 1 were applied. As an exploratory analysis of dynamics, PCA with hierarchical clustering was applied to max-normalized trajectories of the 1000 most abundant clonotypes. Separately sequenced CD4+ and CD8+ repertoires were used to assign the CD4 or CD8 phenotype of responding clones. Clones were called with MiXCR by TCRdb after fastp trimmed the public reads at Q25, and only in-frame beta chains were retained. When rows share a CDR3 protein, they turn into one entry using the most common DNA and genes. Clone size and V and J calls follow TCRdb, not the original study. This sample holds 150,000 or so distinct CDR3 sequences; approximately 10% were observed only once. The ten largest clones take up 3.5% to 4% of the sample.

Including the terminal cysteine and phenylalanine, the CDR3 comprises 13 residues. The entry retains the CDR3 DNA only, 39 bases that are in frame from base 1. V drops 3 bases and J drops 3 bases, leaving 12 bases in between. Reading the germline V gene gives CDR1 SQVTM and CDR2 ANQGSEA. Sample: PBMCs or a T cell subset sorted from them (not recorded which). The V and J segments used are TRBV29-1 and TRBJ2-7; D gene: possibly TRBD1, on 6 matching bases. This receptor was obtained from a man aged 18 to 29 who had mild COVID-19 (a few samples of this study predate the infection). The sample titles of this study are shuffled in the database, so cell type and time point are left out; the donor was told from shared clones. The CDR3 corresponds to CSVEPGENYEQYF. The bases read TGCAGCGTTGAGCCAGGGGAAAACTACGAGCAGTACTTC.